This TCR beta chain is drawn from a study of T-cell reconstitution after alpha-beta-depleted transplantation in children. Study-level results: The authors attributed T-cell counts and diversity one year after transplant mostly to newly produced T cells.

A remark on this clonotype: Its antigen is not identified.

Unique molecular identifiers tagged the TCRbeta library. From the PCR reads, TCRdb called clonotypes with MiXCR, one entry per CDR3 protein. This table has approximately 1,000,000 distinct CDR3 sequences, 25% to 35% appearing once. Germline CDR1 and CDR2: SGHAT and FQNNGV. This CDR3 is 16 amino acids long. The ends lost 7 bases at V and 5 bases at J; junction bases unmatched: 14. The source is a boy in the first two years of life who had a stem cell transplant for SCID, so the T cells may come from the graft donor. The specimen comprised PBMCs, mostly from graft donor cells, sampled 360 days after TCRalphabeta/CD19-depleted stem cell transplant. This chain joins TRBV11-2 and TRBJ2-5; 9 positions agree with TRBD2. The CDR3 nucleotides read TGTGCCAGCACCCTGGGAGCGGGGGGCCGGGGGGAGACCCAGTACTTC. Its protein product is CASTLGAGGRGETQYF.